This section outlines one TCR beta chain sequence together with its context. This clone was recorded only once. It lacks a known antigen. Per-base qualities were not stored, and no clone one base away is much larger. The data were taken from a study of persistence of HIV-infected CD4 T cells (dated by TCRdb to about 2020). With respect to the entire study: Suppressive ART had been received by participants for a median of roughly eight years. CMV- and HIV-1 Gag-responding CD4+ T cells were isolated from ART-treated individuals so that antigen-driven clonal expansion of HIV-1-infected cells could be examined. In the cross-participant TCR cluster analysis, eight or nine participants were included for CMV and more than five participants were included for Gag. Anti-CD3/anti-CD28 stimulation activated a higher proportion of cells, with a lower memory fraction, than antigen stimulation. Apart from a couple of participants who underwent leukapheresis at a single time point, peripheral blood samples of up to roughly 200 mL were collected from participants at multiple time points. The clonality of all cells in each sorted population was assessed by TCRbeta sequencing, whereas the clonality of infected cells was assessed by proviral sequencing.

The CDR3 sequence holds 13 residues, the cysteine and phenylalanine included. The kept DNA is CDR3 alone, 39 bases in frame from the first base. The CDR1 and CDR2 encoded by the germline V gene are KGHSH and LQKENI. V drops 2 bases and J drops 1 base, leaving 6 bases in between. Overall study results and their limits: Bulk TCR analyses could not be limited to the rare CMV-responding cells that actually contained HIV-1 proviruses. Antigen-responding cells were enriched for degenerate expanded CDR3beta sequences, which suggests convergent selection of CD4+ responses to CMV and Gag. Only a small number of individuals took part in the study, and the range of antigens tested was limited. TCRbeta richness in CMV- and Gag-responding cells was significantly lower than in anti-CD3/anti-CD28-responding cells; CMV-responding cells had higher oligoclonality than CD3/CD28-stimulated and Gag-responding cells. TCR oligoclonality correlated with proviral oligoclonality within the same sorted populations.

The treatment or condition label, read with the paper, signifies: suppressive antiretroviral therapy. Cells were stimulated with anti-CD3/anti-CD28 magnetic beads as a nonspecific positive control representing the CD4+ T cell repertoire. CD4+ T cells that responded were sorted based on upregulation of both CD40 ligand and CD69. HIV-1-infected adults in whom suppressive ART had been started during chronic infection were enrolled as participants. Plasma HIV-1 RNA had been undetectable (below 50 copies/mL) in participants for at least 4 years. To be included, a participant needed positive CMV serology and a CD4+ T cell count above 400 cells/uL. Before stimulation, PBMCs were isolated using density centrifugation and depleted of CD8+ T cells. CD8-depleted PBMCs were stimulated for 18 hours with anti-CD28/CD49d costimulation, CD40-blocking antibody and enfuvirtide to prevent new infections. Sorting was done on either a Beckman Coulter MoFlo Legacy or an XDP sorter, and propidium iodide was used to exclude dead cells. Genomic DNA was extracted with the QIAamp DNA Mini Kit for samples above one million cells, otherwise with the Quick-DNA Microprep Kit.

TCRbeta repertoires were sequenced from genomic DNA with the immunoSEQ hsTCRB assay version 4 in survey mode. For TCRbeta sequencing, genomic DNA was diluted to around 10 ng/uL, with up to roughly 1 ug used per sample. On the study's bioinformatics: TCRbeta data analysis was done in ImmunoSeq Analyzer 3.0, and diversity was calculated on productive nucleotide rearrangements. Using the Immunarch R package, the improved Chao index served to estimate lower-bound TCR diversity and the Gini coefficient served to estimate clonality. Different nucleotide rearrangements encoding the same CDR3beta amino acid sequence were counted as distinct clonotypes. Differential abundance analysis identified TCRbeta sequences significantly enriched in antigen-responding cells relative to anti-CD3/anti-CD28-activated cells. GLIPH2 grouped TCRs by predicted peptide-MHC specificity, both within each participant and across combined participant data sets. This is the immuneACCESS table as TCRdb keeps it, with only in-frame sequences that have V and J called. A part of the clones is gone; compared with another copy, unresolved V genes explain less than half, and the rest is unexplained. D and trimming were read from the DNA, whereas the V and J calls and clone size are those reported in that table. For this sample there are 30,000 to 45,000 clones; roughly 90% appear just once. The top ten hold approximately 1.4% of the sample.

The clonotype comes from an adult man with HIV who was CMV-seropositive. The source material was CD4+ T cells sorted from PBMCs after 18-hour stimulation, sampled from a patient who received antiretroviral therapy. The cell subset or site label on this specimen signifies: CD40L+CD69+ CD4 T cells responding to anti-CD3/anti-CD28 beads, representing the overall repertoire. The chain is assembled from TRBV18 and TRBJ2-7; there is no confident call for the D gene. CDR3 loop: CASSPTSSYEQYF. The nucleotide sequence reads TGTGCCAGCTCACCAACGAGTTCCTACGAGCAGTACTTC. The reference TRBV18 and TRBJ2-7 proteins fill in what lies around the CDR3, so the full variable domain reads NAGVMQNPRHLVRRRGQEARLRCSPMKGHSHVYWYRQLPEEGLKFMVYLQKENIIDESGMPKERFSAEFPKEGPSILRIQQVVRGDSAAYFCASSPTSSYEQYFGPGTRLTVT.